Below are 30 T cell receptor beta chains sequenced from a single sample in a study of technical replicates of blood from a few donors. Using immunoSEQ multiplex PCR, the repertoire was profiled, and TCRdb retains in-frame clones only, with some absent. Of some 66,000 clones detected, about 98% appear once; the ten largest clones hold over 0.15%. Sample: T cells isolated from PBMCs. These receptors all come from a human donor in good health.

V gene TRBV7-9 combines with J gene TRBJ2-5; perhaps TRBD2 as D (5 bases). CDR3 length: 12 amino acids. The germline gives CDR1 SEHNR, CDR2 FQNEAQ (reference sequence). V gave up 6 bases and J gave up 5 bases, with 10 bases separating them. CDR3 in amino acids: CASRGAMETQYF. In DNA, the CDR3 is TGTGCCAGCAGGGGAGCCATGGAGACCCAGTACTTC.

This clone was seen a single time. The rearrangement links TRBV7-9 to TRBJ2-7, with 10 nucleotides matching TRBD1. This CDR3 is 17 amino acids long. In germline, CDR1 is SEHNR, CDR2 FQNEAQ (reference sequence). With 1 base clipped from V and 7 bases from J, the junction kept 13 bases outside the gene matches. The CDR3 coding sequence is TGTGCCAGCAGCTTAGACCCCCGATGGGACAGGGGAAATGAGCAGTACTTC. Protein: CASSLDPRWDRGNEQYF. Full variable domain (remainder filled in from reference TRBV7-9 and TRBJ2-7): DTGVSQNPRHKITKRGQNVTFRCDPISEHNRLYWYRQTLGQGPEFLTYFQNEAQLEKSRLLSDRFSAERPKGSFSTLEIQRTEQGDSAMYLCASSLDPRWDRGNEQYFGPGTRLTVT.

The rearrangement joins TRBV6-1 to TRBJ2-7, with TRBD1 matching over 9 bases. Germline V lookup: CDR1 MNHNS, CDR2 SASEGT. The CDR3 loop spans 14 amino acids. V lost 1 base to trimming and J lost 2 bases; unmatched junction nucleotides: 0. The CDR3 sequence: CASSEGTGAYEQYF. The DNA of the CDR3 is TGTGCCAGCAGTGAAGGGACAGGGGCCTACGAGCAGTACTTC.

The rearrangement uses TRBV5-1 and TRBJ2-2; TRBD1 matches 8 bases. Trimming took 2 bases from V and 4 from J; bases not matched to a gene: 4. The CDR3 is 15 residues long. The V gene's germline CDR1 is SGHRS and CDR2 YFSETQ. The CDR3 DNA reads as TGCGCCAGCAGCTTAAAAACAGGGGGCACCGGGGAGCTGTTTTTT. Protein: CASSLKTGGTGELFF.

This rearrangement joins TRBV30 to TRBJ1-1; no firm D call. The CDR3 spans 13 residues. Trimming took 2 bases from V and 5 from J, leaving 12 bases between them. The germline CDR1 and CDR2 sequences are GTSNPN and SVGIG (reference sequence). CDR3 in DNA: TGTGCCTGGAGTAACAAGGGAGGGACTGAAGCTTTCTTT. Translating it yields CAWSNKGGTEAFF.

The V call is TRBV5-5, the J call TRBJ1-2; D is uncertain. Trimming removed 0 bases from V and 3 bases from J, with 12 bases in between. Germline values: CDR1 SGHKS, CDR2 YYEKEE (reference sequence). CDR3 length: 15 residues. CDR3 nucleotides: TGTGCCAGCAGCTTGGCCCTGGGCCCTGACTATGGCTACACCTTC. Translation: CASSLALGPDYGYTF.

The chain is built from TRBV5-8 and TRBJ2-7, with 10 bases matching TRBD2. The CDR3 is made up of 20 amino acids. The V and J ends lost 2 bases and 6 bases, in that order; junction bases with no gene match: 23. The germline V gene has CDR1 SGHTS and CDR2 YDEGEE. CDR3 coding DNA: TGTGCCAGCAGCTTAGTCGGGGTCAAGCGGGAGGGCCGGGGTCCTGGCGAGCAGTACTTC. Translated: CASSLVGVKREGRGPGEQYF.

The chain employs TRBV2 and TRBJ2-1, with D possibly TRBD1 on 5 matching bases. The germline V and J ends were trimmed by 0 bases and 5 bases, with 14 bases remaining between them. CDR3 size: 16 residues. Looked up from germline, CDR1 is SNHLY and CDR2 is FYNNEI. The CDR3 protein is CASSEADIGLDNEQFF. The CDR3 DNA follows: TGTGCCAGCAGTGAAGCGGACATAGGATTGGACAATGAGCAGTTCTTC.

The chain combines TRBV19 with TRBJ2-3, with 7 bases aligning to TRBD2. The V segment lost 6 bases and the J segment 1 base; nucleotides outside the gene matches: 4. This CDR3 has 14 residues. Germline values: CDR1 LNHDA, CDR2 SQIVND (reference sequence). The CDR3 DNA reads as TGTGCCAGTAGGGGGAGGGGACGCACAGATACGCAGTATTTT. Its protein is CASRGRGRTDTQYF. The whole variable domain, filled in from reference TRBV19 and TRBJ2-3, reads DGGITQSPKYLFRKEGQNVTLSCEQNLNHDAMYWYRQDPGQGLRLIYYSQIVNDFQKGDIAEGYSVSREKKESFPLTVTSAQKNPTAFYLCASRGRGRTDTQYFGPGTRLTVL.

The chain joins TRBV2 to TRBJ2-1; TRBD1 might be the D (6 bases). The V gene lost 5 bases and the J gene lost 5 bases, with 10 bases spanning the gap. Germline loops: CDR1 SNHLY, CDR2 FYNNEI. This CDR3 region has 13 residues. The CDR3 region has the DNA TGTGCCAGCAGTTCAGGGGCAAACAATGAGCAGTTCTTC. Its translation: CASSSGANNEQFF.

The chain employs TRBV19 and TRBJ1-1, with a weak D call TRBD1 (6 bases). With 5 bases removed from V and 4 bases from J, the gap between germline ends came to 11 bases. Looked up from germline, CDR1 is LNHDA and CDR2 is SQIVND (reference sequence). The CDR3 length is 13 residues. For the CDR3, the DNA is TGTGCCAGTAGTCAGGGGAAAGGCACTGAAGCTTTCTTT. Translation: CASSQGKGTEAFF. The full variable domain, in which reference TRBV19 and TRBJ1-1 provide the parts outside the CDR3, is DGGITQSPKYLFRKEGQNVTLSCEQNLNHDAMYWYRQDPGQGLRLIYYSQIVNDFQKGDIAEGYSVSREKKESFPLTVTSAQKNPTAFYLCASSQGKGTEAFFGQGTRLTVV.

This chain connects TRBV27 to TRBJ1-5; D possibly corresponds to TRBD1 (6 bases). The CDR3 totals 13 residues. V shed 5 bases and J shed 6 bases, with 11 bases lying between them. Germline V gene data show CDR1 as MNHEY and CDR2 as SMNVEV (reference sequence). The CDR3 loop reads CASSGNRVQPQHF. The CDR3 DNA follows: TGTGCCAGCAGTGGGAACAGGGTTCAGCCCCAGCATTTT.

This chain links TRBV15 with TRBJ1-2, with a possible D match to TRBD1 (5 bases). Germline CDR1 LNHNV, CDR2 YYDKDF (reference sequence). This CDR3 contains 13 residues. V lost 4 bases, J lost 5 bases, and 11 bases lay in between. CDR3 in amino acids: CATSTDTGYGYTF. In DNA, the CDR3 is TGTGCCACCAGCACAGACACAGGATATGGCTACACCTTC.

This sequence joins TRBV6-1 and TRBJ2-7; 11 positions agree with TRBD1. In germline, CDR1 is MNHNS, CDR2 SASEGT. Trimming cost V 0 bases and J 3 bases; bases outside gene matches: 1. CDR3 length equals 15 residues. CDR3 in DNA: TGTGCCAGCAGTGAAGCCGGGACAGGGGGCTACGAGCAGTACTTC. Its translation is CASSEAGTGGYEQYF.

The chain couples TRBV5-4 to TRBJ2-2; D gene uncertain. The CDR3 consists of 14 residues. CDR1 and CDR2 (germline): SGHNT, YYREEE (reference sequence). V lost 3 bases to trimming and J lost 6 bases, with 12 bases between them. CDR3: CASSSLGSAGELFF. The DNA of the CDR3 is TGTGCCAGCAGCTCACTCGGGTCCGCCGGGGAGCTGTTTTTT.

The V and J genes are TRBV11-3 and TRBJ1-3; D is unresolved. Germline lookup yields CDR1 SGHNT and CDR2 YENEEA. CDR3 length: 13 amino acids. V shed 5 bases and J shed 3 bases, with 8 bases lying between them. DNA for the CDR3: TGTGCCAGCAGCCAAAGAGGTGGAAACACCATATATTTT. Its protein product is CASSQRGGNTIYF.

A note on this clone: A read error is likely, as this CDR3 ends without the conserved phenylalanine or tryptophan. It is unclear where the CDR3 begins or ends on the DNA, so no DNA is shown, and the CDR3 is as TCRdb lists it. The J gene is TRBJ2-7, the V gene TRBV14; the table names TRBD2, a call not compared with the DNA. Germline lookup yields CDR1 SGHDN and CDR2 FVKESK. 8 amino acids form the CDR3, both terminal residues included. The CDR3 is CASSQEIG.

The V gene is TRBV19, the J gene TRBJ2-5; 10 bases align to TRBD1. Germline trimming cut 2 bases from V and 3 bases from J; bases unmatched to any gene: 3. The V gene's germline CDR1 is LNHDA and CDR2 SQIVND (reference sequence). The CDR3 totals 15 residues. This CDR3 is CASSILGQGKETQYF. Here the CDR3 DNA reads TGTGCCAGTAGTATACTGGGACAGGGGAAAGAGACCCAGTACTTC.

The chain is built from TRBV30 and TRBJ2-7, with D perhaps matching TRBD1 (5 bases). The V and J ends lost 1 base and 6 bases respectively, with 10 bases between them. The CDR3 sequence is 12 residues long. The germline gives CDR1 GTSNPN, CDR2 SVGIG (reference sequence). The CDR3 loop reads CAWSEGLSEQYF. The CDR3 coding sequence is TGTGCCTGGAGTGAGGGGCTATCCGAGCAGTACTTC. The whole variable domain, filled in from reference TRBV30 and TRBJ2-7, reads SQTIHQWPATLVQPVGSPLSLECTVEGTSNPNLYWYRQAAGRGLQLLFYSVGIGQISSEVPQNLSASRPQDRQFILSSKKLLLSDSGFYLCAWSEGLSEQYFGPGTRLTVT.

The V and J genes are TRBV6-5 and TRBJ2-1, with 8 bases lining up with TRBD2. Germline CDR1 is MNHEY and CDR2 is SVGAGI. The CDR3 is made up of 15 amino acids. J was trimmed by 6 bases and V by 0 bases; bases with no gene match: 4. The CDR3 coding sequence is TGTGCCAGCAGTTACTCCGTTAGCGGGACCAATGAGCAGTTCTTC. It translates to CASSYSVSGTNEQFF.

This chain's CDR3 is CASSVQDRVGEAFF. Written as DNA, the CDR3 is TGTGCCAGCAGCGTACAGGACAGGGTCGGTGAAGCTTTCTTT. The genes are TRBV9 and TRBJ1-1; 8 bases match TRBD1. The ends lost 1 base at V and 7 bases at J; junction bases unmatched: 6. Germline V gene data show CDR1 as SGDLS and CDR2 as YYNGEE. The CDR3 extends over 14 amino acids.

V gene TRBV6-1 combines with J gene TRBJ2-5, with 12 bases fitting TRBD2. With V trimmed by 6 bases and J by 5 bases, 7 bases remained unmatched. Per germline, CDR1 MNHNS and CDR2 SASEGT. This CDR3 contains 15 residues. The CDR3: CASSVGLAGSETQYF. DNA of the CDR3: TGTGCCAGCAGCGTTGGACTAGCGGGGAGTGAGACCCAGTACTTC.

The chain carries TRBV5-1 and TRBJ1-5; 7 bases are a match to TRBD1. Germline lookup yields CDR1 SGHRS and CDR2 YFSETQ. After removal of 4 bases from V and 1 base from J, the junction contained 5 bases not matched to a gene. This CDR3 has 15 amino acids. CDR3 bases: TGCGCCAGCAGCGTTTCGACAGGGAGCAATCAGCCCCAGCATTTT. This codes for CASSVSTGSNQPQHF. Supplemented by reference TRBV5-1 and TRBJ1-5, the full variable domain reads KAGVTQTPRYLIKTRGQQVTLSCSPISGHRSVSWYQQTPGQGLQFLFEYFSETQRNKGNFPGRFSGRQFSNSRSEMNVSTLELGDSALYLCASSVSTGSNQPQHFGDGTRLSIL.

The chain uses TRBV21-1 and TRBJ1-6; whether TRBD1, the table's D call, matches the DNA was not checked. TRBV21-1 is a documented pseudogene. The CDR3 length is 15 residues. The CDR3 bases are TGTGCCAGCAGCGGCCGGACAGGGGGGGATTCACCCCTCCACTTT. It is translated as CASSGRTGGDSPLHF.

V usage is TRBV30 and J usage is TRBJ1-4; TRBD1 agrees at 9 bases. CDR1 GTSNPN and CDR2 SVGIG come from the germline V gene (reference sequence). V was pared by 5 bases and J by 4 bases, with 8 bases of the junction left unmatched. CDR3 size: 15 residues. In nucleotides, the CDR3 is TGTGCCTGGGCGACTATGACAGGGGGTAATGAAAAACTGTTTTTT. It translates to CAWATMTGGNEKLFF.

V gene TRBV7-8 combines with J gene TRBJ1-1, with a possible D match to TRBD1 (5 bases). This CDR3 spans 12 amino acids. V was pared by 6 bases and J by 7 bases, with 12 bases between. Germline lookup yields CDR1 SGHVS and CDR2 FQNEAQ. The CDR3 coding sequence is TGTGCCAGCAGTCAAAGACAGCTTGAAGCTTTCTTT. This translates into CASSQRQLEAFF.

This clone was observed once. The CDR3 is CASSSLGQGNQPQHF. The DNA for the CDR3 is TGTGCCAGCAGCTCCCTAGGACAGGGGAATCAGCCCCAGCATTTT. This rearrangement joins TRBV27 to TRBJ1-5; 9 bases fit TRBD1. V lost 6 bases to trimming and J lost 4 bases; unmatched junction nucleotides: 7. CDR3 length equals 15 residues. Germline lookup yields CDR1 MNHEY and CDR2 SMNVEV (reference sequence).

This clone appeared once. The rearrangement links TRBV9 to TRBJ1-2, with D possibly being TRBD1 (6 bases). Between the trimmed V and J ends, which lost 4 bases and 8 bases, there was a span of 18 bases. The germline CDR1 and CDR2 sequences are SGDLS and YYNGEE. The CDR3 spans 14 residues. The CDR3 nucleotides read TGTGCCAGCAGCACATTAGGGGGGGCAGACGGCTACACCTTC. This gives the protein CASSTLGGADGYTF.

J is TRBJ2-7 and V is TRBV4-1, with 8 positions matching TRBD2. The CDR3 consists of 13 residues. Germline V gene data show CDR1 as MGHRA and CDR2 as YSYEKL. Trimming took 1 base from V and 5 from J; bases not matched to a gene: 1. CDR3 region: CASSQGAGDEQYF. For the CDR3, the DNA is TGCGCCAGCAGCCAAGGAGCGGGAGACGAGCAGTACTTC.

DNA of the CDR3: TGTGCCTGGAGCGCAGGAAATAGCAATCAGCCCCAGCATTTT. Its protein is CAWSAGNSNQPQHF. The chain combines TRBV30 with TRBJ1-5; no definite D call. The ends were cut back, 3 bases at V and 0 bases at J, with 9 bases in the middle. The CDR3 consists of 14 residues. Germline V gene sequence: CDR1 GTSNPN, CDR2 SVGIG (reference sequence).